This TCR beta chain is from a study of cytomegalovirus exposure and HLA in healthy donors. It was with 60 Vbeta and 13 Jbeta primers that the PCR ran. Sequencing was performed with immunoSEQ multiplex PCR; in TCRdb, only in-frame clones are kept and a portion is missing. The sample contains 150,000 to 200,000 clones, 82% of which appear only once. This CDR3 comprises 15 residues. Germline V gene lookup returns CDR1 KGHSH and CDR2 LQKENI. V dropped 6 bases and J dropped 4; count of bases not matched to a gene: 6. This chain joins TRBV18 and TRBJ2-1; 10 bases are a match to TRBD2. Sample: PBMCs. This TCR derives from a woman between 50 and 59 years old in good health and CMV-seronegative. The DNA for the CDR3 is TGTGCCAGCTCCCTCAGGACTAGCGGTTACAATGAGCAGTTCTTC. It is translated as CASSLRTSGYNEQFF.